A selection of T cell receptor beta chains follows, all from one sample in a study of blood T cell repertoires in COVID-19. TCRdb keeps only in-frame clones here, not all; method: immunoSEQ multiplex PCR. The sample yields around 190,000 clones, 65% to 90% seen once. The sample taken for sequencing was peripheral blood. These receptors were collected from a human donor in a cohort sampled during active COVID-19. The CDR3 runs from the conserved cysteine through the conserved F or W. The D gene is left open where the match is weak. The size entry is marked missing in some rows and otherwise reads once, few, many or a size class.

v_gene,abundance,d_gene,j_gene,CDR3nt,CDR3aa
TRBV27,-,-,TRBJ1-2,TGTGCCAGCTCCAAACTCGGAACTACTGGCTACACCTTC,CASSKLGTTGYTF
TRBV28,-,-,TRBJ2-7,TGTGCCAGCAGCCGCGCCGGGACACTGTACGAGCAGTACTTC,CASSRAGTLYEQYF
TRBV6-5,-,TRBD1,TRBJ2-7,TGTGCCAGCAGTACTCTCGGACAGGGACCCTACGAGCAGTACTTC,CASSTLGQGPYEQYF
TRBV19,-,-,TRBJ2-4,TGTGCCAGTAGTAGCGTCGGTGGAAACATTCAGTACTTC,CASSSVGGNIQYF
TRBV28,-,TRBD1,TRBJ2-7,TGTGCCAGCAGTGCAGCCGGGACAGGGAATCACGAGCAGTACTTC,CASSAAGTGNHEQYF
TRBV7-6,-,-,TRBJ2-5,TGTGCCAGCAGCCTAATGGAGGGGGCCAGGACCCAGTACTTC,CASSLMEGARTQYF
TRBV2,-,-,TRBJ1-4,TGTGCCAGCAGTAGGACTGAGCTTAATGAAAAACTGTTTTTT,CASSRTELNEKLFF
TRBV21-1,-,-,TRBJ1-2,TGTGCCAGCGCACTTCGTAGCTATGGCTACACCTTC,CASALRSYGYTF
TRBV29-1,few,-,TRBJ1-5,TGCAGCGCCATAAGTGATACATCAGGAACGCAGCCCCAGCATTTT,CSAISDTSGTQPQHF
TRBV3-1/TRBV3-2,-,-,TRBJ2-7,TGTGCCAGCAGCCAAGACGGCGGGGGCGGGAACGAGCAGTACTTC,CASSQDGGGGNEQYF
TRBV29-1,-,-,TRBJ1-2,TGCAGCGTGAGCCCCGGGTCAGTCCTTGATGGCTACACCTTC,CSVSPGSVLDGYTF